One sample yielded the 7 T cell receptor beta chains listed below, sequenced in a study of blood T cell repertoires in COVID-19. Only in-frame clones appear in the TCRdb table, and some are missing; sequencing was by immunoSEQ multiplex PCR. Here the sample spans hundreds of thousands of clones, roughly 90% being singletons. Sequencing used peripheral blood. Receptors originate from a middle-aged man with acute or convalescent COVID-19.

The chain couples TRBV6-5 to TRBJ1-1; 7 positions match TRBD1. V shed 10 bases, J shed 5 bases, and the junction held 16 bases outside the gene matches. Germline assignment: CDR1 MNHEY and CDR2 SVGAGI. This CDR3 has 15 residues. As DNA, the CDR3 is TGTGCCACATCGCGTCCAGGGGGAGTAAGGACTGAAGCTTTCTTT. It codes for CATSRPGGVRTEAFF.

The rearrangement joins TRBV10-3 to TRBJ1-2, with D possibly TRBD1 on 5 matching bases. The germline gives CDR1 ENHRY, CDR2 SYGVKD. V was pared by 10 bases and J by 4 bases, with 19 bases between. The CDR3 extends over 14 amino acids. The CDR3 loop is CATNRPGNAYGYTF. The CDR3 bases are TGTGCCACGAATCGCCCAGGGAACGCCTATGGCTACACCTTC.

This rearrangement joins TRBV19 to TRBJ2-1, with D tentatively TRBD2 (5 bases). Germline CDR1 is LNHDA and CDR2 is SQIVND (reference sequence). Deletions cut 8 bases from V and 2 bases from J, with 10 bases between. This CDR3 comprises 13 residues. The CDR3 coding sequence is TGTGCCAGTGATCCGGGGACCTACAATGAGCAGTTCTTC. Encoded protein: CASDPGTYNEQFF.

The V gene is TRBV4-3, the J gene TRBJ1-5; the D gene is possibly TRBD1 (5 bases). Trimming shortened V by 0 bases and J by 5 bases, and 11 bases separated the two germline ends. This CDR3 region has 15 residues. CDR1 and CDR2 from the germline V gene are LGHNA and YSLEER. In DNA form, the CDR3 reads TGCGCCAGCAGCCAAGAGTACCAGGGCGATCAGCCCCAGCATTTT. Translation: CASSQEYQGDQPQHF.

The rearrangement uses TRBV7-2 and TRBJ2-1; 10 nucleotides line up with TRBD2. The CDR3 spans 15 residues. Trimming cost V 2 bases and J 5 bases; bases outside gene matches: 3. CDR1 and CDR2 from the germline V gene are SGHTA and FQGNSA. The CDR3 DNA is TGTGCCAGCAGCTTACAGGGACTAGCGAACAATGAGCAGTTCTTC. Protein: CASSLQGLANNEQFF.

CDR3 sequence: CASSPREGEAFF. The CDR3 DNA sequence: TGTGCCAGCAGCCCCAGGGAGGGGGAAGCTTTCTTT. The chain employs TRBV9 and TRBJ1-1; perhaps TRBD1 as D (5 bases). The germline gives CDR1 SGDLS, CDR2 YYNGEE. The CDR3 runs to 12 residues. Deletions cut 4 bases from V and 8 bases from J, with 12 bases between.

V is TRBV6-5 and J is TRBJ1-1, with 10 bases that match TRBD1. The V gene's germline CDR1 is MNHEY and CDR2 SVGAGI. With V trimmed by 7 bases and J by 9 bases, 11 bases remained unmatched. The CDR3 sequence is 14 residues long. CDR3 region: CASTKPSTGGKAFF. The CDR3 region has the DNA TGTGCCAGCACCAAACCATCGACAGGGGGCAAAGCTTTCTTT.